A single TCR beta chain is shown here with its context. Its specificity is not known. These data are taken from a study of cytomegalovirus exposure and HLA in healthy donors. At the level of the study: The approximately 110 validation repertoires and the approximately 690 first-cohort repertoires shared a platform, a later analysis reported.

Notes on the study in general: Rare sequences made up most TCRs, while some public TCRs were found in many donors. The authors listed 150 to 200 TCR beta chains as cytomegalovirus-associated.

Repertoires were generated with immunoSEQ multiplex PCR, while TCRdb's copy carries only in-frame clones and drops some. The table includes over 70,000 clones, about 90% detected once. Germline V gene data show CDR1 as SGHVS and CDR2 as FQNEAQ. The CDR3 consists of 15 residues. The germline V and J ends were trimmed by 5 bases and 3 bases, with 13 bases remaining between them. The sequence came from a woman aged 18-29 years in good health and CMV-seropositive. The sample comprised PBMCs. The chain has TRBV7-8 and TRBJ1-4; weak D call: TRBD1 (6 bases). CDR3 amino acids: CASSPPGVSNEKLFF. CDR3 nucleotide sequence: TGTGCCAGCAGCCCTCCAGGGGTTTCTAATGAAAAACTGTTTTTT.